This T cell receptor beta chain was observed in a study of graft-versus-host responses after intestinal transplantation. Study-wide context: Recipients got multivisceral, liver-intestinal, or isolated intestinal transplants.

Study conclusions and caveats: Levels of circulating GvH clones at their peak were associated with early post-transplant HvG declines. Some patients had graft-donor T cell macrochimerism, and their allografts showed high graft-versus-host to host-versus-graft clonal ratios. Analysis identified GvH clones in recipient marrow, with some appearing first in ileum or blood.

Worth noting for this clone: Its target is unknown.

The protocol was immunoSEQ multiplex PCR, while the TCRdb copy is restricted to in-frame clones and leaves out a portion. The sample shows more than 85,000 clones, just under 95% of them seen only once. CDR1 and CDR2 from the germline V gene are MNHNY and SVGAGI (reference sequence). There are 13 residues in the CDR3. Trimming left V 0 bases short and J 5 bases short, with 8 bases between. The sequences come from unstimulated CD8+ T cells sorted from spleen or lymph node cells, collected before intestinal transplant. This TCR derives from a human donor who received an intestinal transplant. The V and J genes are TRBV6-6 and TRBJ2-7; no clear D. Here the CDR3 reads CASSYSGQNEQYF. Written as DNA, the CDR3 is TGTGCCAGCAGTTACTCAGGCCAGAACGAGCAGTACTTC.